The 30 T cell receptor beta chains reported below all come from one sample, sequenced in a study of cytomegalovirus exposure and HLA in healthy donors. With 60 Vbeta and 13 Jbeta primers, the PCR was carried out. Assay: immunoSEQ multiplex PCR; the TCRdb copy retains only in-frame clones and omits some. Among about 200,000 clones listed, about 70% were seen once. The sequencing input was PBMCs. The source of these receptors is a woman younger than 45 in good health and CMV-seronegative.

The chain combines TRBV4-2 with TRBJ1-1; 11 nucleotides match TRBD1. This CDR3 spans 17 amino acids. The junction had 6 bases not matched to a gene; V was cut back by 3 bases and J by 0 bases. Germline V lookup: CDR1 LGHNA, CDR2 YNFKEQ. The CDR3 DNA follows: TGTGCCAGCAGCCAGTGGACAGGGGGCGCGTTGAACACTGAAGCTTTCTTT. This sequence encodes CASSQWTGGALNTEAFF.

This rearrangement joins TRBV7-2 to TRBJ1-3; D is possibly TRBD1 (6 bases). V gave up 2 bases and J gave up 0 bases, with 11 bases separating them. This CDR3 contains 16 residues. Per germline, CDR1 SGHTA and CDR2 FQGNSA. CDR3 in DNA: TGTGCCAGCAGCTTACAGGGGCCTGTCTCTGGAAACACCATATATTTT. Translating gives CASSLQGPVSGNTIYF.

The CDR3 DNA reads TGTGCCAGTAGCCGCCCGGAGGATCAGCCCCAGCATTTT. Translated, it gives CASSRPEDQPQHF. This chain uses TRBV19 with TRBJ1-5; D unclear. Trimming removed 6 bases at V and 5 bases at J, with 11 bases between. The CDR3 runs 13 residues. The germline V gene encodes CDR1 LNHDA and CDR2 SQIVND (reference sequence). Variable domain in full (rest from reference TRBV19 and TRBJ1-5): DGGITQSPKYLFRKEGQNVTLSCEQNLNHDAMYWYRQDPGQGLRLIYYSQIVNDFQKGDIAEGYSVSREKKESFPLTVTSAQKNPTAFYLCASSRPEDQPQHFGDGTRLSIL.

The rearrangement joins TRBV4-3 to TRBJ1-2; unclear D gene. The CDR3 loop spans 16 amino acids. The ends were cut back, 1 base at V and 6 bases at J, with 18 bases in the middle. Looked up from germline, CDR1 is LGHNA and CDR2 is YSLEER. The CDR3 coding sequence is TGCGCCAGCAGCCAAGTTCTAATCCGAGGCCGGGATGGCTACACCTTC. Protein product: CASSQVLIRGRDGYTF.

CDR3: CASGGGREREQYF. CDR3 DNA sequence: TGTGCCAGCGGGGGGGGCAGGGAACGCGAGCAGTACTTC. This sequence joins TRBV6-1 and TRBJ2-7; TRBD2 is a possible D gene (7 bases). Germline CDR1 and CDR2: MNHNS and SASEGT. This CDR3 is built from 13 residues. V was trimmed by 8 bases and J by 6 bases, leaving 17 bases between them.

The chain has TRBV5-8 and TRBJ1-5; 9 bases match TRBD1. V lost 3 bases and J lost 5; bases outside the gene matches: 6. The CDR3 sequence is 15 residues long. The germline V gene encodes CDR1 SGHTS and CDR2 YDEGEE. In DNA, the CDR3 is TGTGCCAGCAGCTCCGACAGGGGGTTGGATCAGCCCCAGCATTTT. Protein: CASSSDRGLDQPQHF.

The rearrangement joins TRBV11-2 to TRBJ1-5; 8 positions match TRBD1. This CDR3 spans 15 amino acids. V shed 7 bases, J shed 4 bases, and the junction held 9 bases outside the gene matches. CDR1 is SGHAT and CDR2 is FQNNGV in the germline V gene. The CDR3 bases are TGTGCCAGCACTCTAGACAGGGGAGAGAATCAGCCCCAGCATTTT. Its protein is CASTLDRGENQPQHF. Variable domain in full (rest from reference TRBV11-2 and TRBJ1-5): EAGVAQSPRYKIIEKRQSVAFWCNPISGHATLYWYQQILGQGPKLLIQFQNNGVVDDSQLPKDRFSAERLKGVDSTLKIQPAKLEDSAVYLCASTLDRGENQPQHFGDGTRLSIL.

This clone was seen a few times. CDR3 residues: CASSLSGGGNRGEAFF. The CDR3 nucleotides read TGTGCCAGCAGCTTAAGTGGGGGTGGAAACAGGGGGGAGGCTTTCTTT. The chain links TRBV7-2 to TRBJ1-1; 8 bases agree with TRBD1. J was trimmed by 11 bases and V by 2 bases; bases with no gene match: 16. Per the germline V gene, CDR1 is SGHTA and CDR2 is FQGNSA. This CDR3 spans 16 amino acids.

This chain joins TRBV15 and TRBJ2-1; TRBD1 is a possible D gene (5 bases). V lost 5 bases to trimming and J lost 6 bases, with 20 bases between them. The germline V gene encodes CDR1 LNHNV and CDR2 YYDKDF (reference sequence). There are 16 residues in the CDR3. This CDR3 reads CATSSRTPVRGNEQFF. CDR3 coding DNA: TGTGCCACCAGCTCCCGTACCCCCGTAAGGGGCAATGAGCAGTTCTTC.

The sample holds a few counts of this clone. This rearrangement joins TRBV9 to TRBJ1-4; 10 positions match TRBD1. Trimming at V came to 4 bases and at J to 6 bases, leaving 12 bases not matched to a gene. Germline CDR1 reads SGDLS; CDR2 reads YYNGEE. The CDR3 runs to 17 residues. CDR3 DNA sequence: TGTGCCAGCAGCTCATCGGACAGGGGGGTTGAGGATGAAAAACTGTTTTTT. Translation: CASSSSDRGVEDEKLFF.

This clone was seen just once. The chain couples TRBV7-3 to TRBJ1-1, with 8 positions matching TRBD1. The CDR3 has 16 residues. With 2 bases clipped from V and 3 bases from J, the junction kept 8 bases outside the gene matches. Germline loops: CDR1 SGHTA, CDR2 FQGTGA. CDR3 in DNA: TGTGCCAGCAGCTTAGATCAGGGGGCAGCGGACACTGAAGCTTTCTTT. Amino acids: CASSLDQGAADTEAFF.

For the CDR3, the DNA is TGCGCCAGCAGCCAACTAGGACAGGGAGGCTACGAGCAGTACTTC. It specifies CASSQLGQGGYEQYF. The chain has TRBV4-1 and TRBJ2-5; 8 positions match TRBD1. The DNA end favors TRBJ2-7, so the J call may be wrong. Germline V lookup: CDR1 MGHRA, CDR2 YSYEKL. This CDR3 is 15 amino acids long.

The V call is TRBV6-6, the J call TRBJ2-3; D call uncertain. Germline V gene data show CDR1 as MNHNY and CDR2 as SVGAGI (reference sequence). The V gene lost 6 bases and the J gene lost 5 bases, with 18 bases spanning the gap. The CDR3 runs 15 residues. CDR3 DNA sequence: TGTGCCAGCAGCCGTCTCGAGCTCCCCAAAGATACGCAGTATTTT. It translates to CASSRLELPKDTQYF.

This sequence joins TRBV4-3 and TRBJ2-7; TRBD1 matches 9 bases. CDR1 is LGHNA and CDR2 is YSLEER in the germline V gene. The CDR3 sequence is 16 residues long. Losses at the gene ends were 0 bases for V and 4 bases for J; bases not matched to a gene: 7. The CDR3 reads CASSQDFGQGSYEQYF. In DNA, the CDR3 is TGCGCCAGCAGCCAAGATTTCGGACAGGGGAGTTACGAGCAGTACTTC.

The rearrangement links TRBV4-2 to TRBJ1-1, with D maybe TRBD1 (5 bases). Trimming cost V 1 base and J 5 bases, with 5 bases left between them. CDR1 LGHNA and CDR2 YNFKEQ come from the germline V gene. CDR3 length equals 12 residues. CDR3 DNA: TGTGCCAGCAGCCAAGGACAGACTGAAGCTTTCTTT. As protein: CASSQGQTEAFF.

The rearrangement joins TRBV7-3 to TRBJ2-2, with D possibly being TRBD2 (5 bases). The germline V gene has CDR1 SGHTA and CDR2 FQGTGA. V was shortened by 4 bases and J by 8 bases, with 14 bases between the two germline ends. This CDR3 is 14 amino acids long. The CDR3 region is CASSSRPERGELFF. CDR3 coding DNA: TGTGCCAGCAGCTCCCGTCCTGAGCGGGGGGAGCTGTTTTTT.

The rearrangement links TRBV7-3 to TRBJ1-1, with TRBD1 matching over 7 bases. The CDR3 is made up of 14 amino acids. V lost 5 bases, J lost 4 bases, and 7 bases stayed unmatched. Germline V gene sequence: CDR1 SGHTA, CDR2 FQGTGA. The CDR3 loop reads CASSPGTAGTEAFF. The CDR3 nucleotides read TGTGCCAGCAGCCCCGGGACAGCGGGCACTGAAGCTTTCTTT.

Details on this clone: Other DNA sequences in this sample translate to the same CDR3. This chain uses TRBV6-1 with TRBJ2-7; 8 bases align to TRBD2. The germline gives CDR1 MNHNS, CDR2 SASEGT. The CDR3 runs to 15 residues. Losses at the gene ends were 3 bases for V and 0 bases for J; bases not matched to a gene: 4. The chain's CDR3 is CASSDVSGSSYEQYF. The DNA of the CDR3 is TGTGCCAGCAGTGACGTAAGCGGGAGCTCCTACGAGCAGTACTTC.

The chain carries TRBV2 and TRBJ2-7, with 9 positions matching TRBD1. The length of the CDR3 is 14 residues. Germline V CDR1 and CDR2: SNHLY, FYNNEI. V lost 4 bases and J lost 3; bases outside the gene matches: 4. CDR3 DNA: TGTGCCAGCAGTGCGGGACAGGGCTACTACGAGCAGTACTTC. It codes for CASSAGQGYYEQYF.

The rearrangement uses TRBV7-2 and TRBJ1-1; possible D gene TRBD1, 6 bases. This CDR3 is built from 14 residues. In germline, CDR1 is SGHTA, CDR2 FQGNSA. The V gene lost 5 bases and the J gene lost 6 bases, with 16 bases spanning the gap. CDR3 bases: TGTGCCAGCAGCCTTACGAGGGGGATCGCTGAAGCTTTCTTT. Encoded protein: CASSLTRGIAEAFF.

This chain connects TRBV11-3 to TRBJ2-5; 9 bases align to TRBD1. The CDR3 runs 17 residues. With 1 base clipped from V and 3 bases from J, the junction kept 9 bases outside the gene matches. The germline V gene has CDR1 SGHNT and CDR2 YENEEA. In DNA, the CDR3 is TGTGCCAGCAGCTTAGGTGTTCCGGGACAGGGTAAAGAGACCCAGTACTTC. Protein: CASSLGVPGQGKETQYF.

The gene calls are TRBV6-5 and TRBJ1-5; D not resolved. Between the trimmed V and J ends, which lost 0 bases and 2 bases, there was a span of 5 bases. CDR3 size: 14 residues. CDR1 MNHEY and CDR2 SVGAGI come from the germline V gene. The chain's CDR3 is CASSYSGGNQPQHF. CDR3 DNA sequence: TGTGCCAGCAGTTACTCTGGAGGCAATCAGCCCCAGCATTTT.

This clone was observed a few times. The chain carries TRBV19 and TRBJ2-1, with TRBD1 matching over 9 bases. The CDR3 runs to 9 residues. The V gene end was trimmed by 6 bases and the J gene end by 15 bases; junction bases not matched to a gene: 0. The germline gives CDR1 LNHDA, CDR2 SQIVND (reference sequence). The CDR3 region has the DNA TGTGCCAGTAGGGGACAGGGGTTCTTC. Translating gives CASRGQGFF.

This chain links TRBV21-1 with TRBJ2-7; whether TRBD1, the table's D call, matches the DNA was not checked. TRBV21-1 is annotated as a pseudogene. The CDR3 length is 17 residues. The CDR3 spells CASSSKGVVDRVYEQYF. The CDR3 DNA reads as TGTGCCAGCAGCTCAAAGGGGGTAGTGGACAGGGTCTACGAGCAGTACTTC.

CDR3 loop: CASSTWDRENTEAFF. CDR3 in DNA: TGTGCCAGCAGCACGTGGGACAGGGAGAACACTGAAGCTTTCTTT. The chain carries TRBV7-9 and TRBJ1-1; TRBD1 matches at 9 bases. Germline values: CDR1 SEHNR, CDR2 FQNEAQ (reference sequence). The CDR3 covers 15 residues. V was clipped by 5 bases and J by 1 base; unmatched bases: 5. The full variable domain, rest sourced from reference TRBV7-9 and TRBJ1-1, is DTGVSQNPRHKITKRGQNVTFRCDPISEHNRLYWYRQTLGQGPEFLTYFQNEAQLEKSRLLSDRFSAERPKGSFSTLEIQRTEQGDSAMYLCASSTWDRENTEAFFGQGTRLTVV.

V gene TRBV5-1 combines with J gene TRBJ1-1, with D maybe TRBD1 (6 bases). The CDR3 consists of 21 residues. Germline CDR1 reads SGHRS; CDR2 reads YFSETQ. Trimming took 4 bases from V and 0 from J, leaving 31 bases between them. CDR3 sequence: CASSRPRGFRVGTHMNTEAFF. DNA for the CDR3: TGCGCCAGCAGCCGGCCCCGTGGCTTCAGGGTAGGGACACACATGAACACTGAAGCTTTCTTT.

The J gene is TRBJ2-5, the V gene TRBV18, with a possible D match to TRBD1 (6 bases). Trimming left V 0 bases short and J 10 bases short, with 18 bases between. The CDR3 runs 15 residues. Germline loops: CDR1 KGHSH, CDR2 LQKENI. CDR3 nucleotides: TGTGCCAGCTCACCACCGGGGACAACTAAGAGAATCCAGTACTTC. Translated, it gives CASSPPGTTKRIQYF.

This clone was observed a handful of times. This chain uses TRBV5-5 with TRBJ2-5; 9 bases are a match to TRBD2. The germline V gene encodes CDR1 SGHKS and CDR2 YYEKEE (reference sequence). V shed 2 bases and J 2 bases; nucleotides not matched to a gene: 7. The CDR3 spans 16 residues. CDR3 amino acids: CASSLVASGIQETQYF. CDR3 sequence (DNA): TGTGCCAGCAGCTTAGTGGCTAGCGGGATTCAAGAGACCCAGTACTTC.

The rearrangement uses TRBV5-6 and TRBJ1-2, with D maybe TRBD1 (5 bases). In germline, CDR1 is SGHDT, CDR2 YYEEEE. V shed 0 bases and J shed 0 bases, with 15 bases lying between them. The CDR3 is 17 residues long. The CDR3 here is CASSLGSRAPSNYGYTF. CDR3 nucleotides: TGTGCCAGCAGCTTGGGGTCCAGGGCTCCCTCTAACTATGGCTACACCTTC. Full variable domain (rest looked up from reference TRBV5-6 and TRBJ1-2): DAGVTQSPTHLIKTRGQQVTLRCSPKSGHDTVSWYQQALGQGPQFIFQYYEEEERQRGNFPDRFSGHQFPNYSSELNVNALLLGDSALYLCASSLGSRAPSNYGYTFGSGTRLTVV.

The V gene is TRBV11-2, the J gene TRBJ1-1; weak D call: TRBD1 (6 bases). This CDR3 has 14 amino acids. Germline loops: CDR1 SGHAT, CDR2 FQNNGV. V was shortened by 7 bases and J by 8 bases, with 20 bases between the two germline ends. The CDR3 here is CASNWVGTQGEAFF. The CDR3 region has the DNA TGTGCCAGCAACTGGGTCGGGACACAAGGGGAAGCTTTCTTT.